The 10 T cell receptor beta chains below all came from one sample that was sequenced in a study of blood T cells in healthy people across ages. Using a J-beta primer mix together with a sample-barcoded 5' primer, a second PCR was run for roughly 6 to 11 cycles. TCRdb re-called the 5' RACE reads with MiXCR, one entry per CDR3 protein. The sample holds approximately 960,000 distinct CDR3 sequences, about 29% seen once. These data are also associated with another study on T cells of mothers and their children.

The sample taken for sequencing was blood. The source is a woman in her 40s in good health.

Many counts were recorded for this clonotype. The chain couples TRBV29-1 to TRBJ2-1; 8 bases align to TRBD2. Germline V lookup: CDR1 SQVTM, CDR2 ANQGSEA. J was trimmed by 7 bases and V by 1 base; bases with no gene match: 3. This CDR3 has 13 amino acids. This chain's CDR3 is CSVEAGGQNEQFF. Here the CDR3 DNA reads TGCAGCGTTGAAGCGGGGGGGCAGAATGAGCAGTTCTTC.

This clonotype was observed a few times. The genes are TRBV25-1 and TRBJ2-5; D gene uncertain. Germline CDR1 reads MGHDK; CDR2 reads SYGVNS. The ends were cut back, 1 base at V and 2 bases at J, with 8 bases in the middle. The CDR3 spans 14 residues. CDR3 nucleotides: TGTGCCAGCAGTGAATGGGGAAGACAAGAGACCCAGTACTTC. This translates into CASSEWGRQETQYF.

In this sample, this clonotype turned up many times. This chain connects TRBV29-1 to TRBJ1-2; D ambiguous. In germline, CDR1 is SQVTM, CDR2 ANQGSEA. The CDR3 is 11 amino acids. The V gene lost 5 bases and the J gene lost 6 bases, with 10 bases spanning the gap. The CDR3 is CSVRGTDGYTF. DNA of the CDR3: TGCAGCGTTCGTGGCACAGATGGCTACACCTTC.

This clonotype was seen repeatedly, ten times or more. V gene TRBV24-1 combines with J gene TRBJ1-1; the D is unclear. This CDR3 comprises 13 residues. CDR1 and CDR2 (germline): KGHDR, SFDVKD. V gave up 9 bases and J gave up 1 base, with 11 bases separating them. CDR3 nucleotide sequence: TGTGCCACCCAAGGGCCAGGGAACACTGAAGCTTTCTTT. Protein: CATQGPGNTEAFF.

The chain links TRBV4-1 to TRBJ1-5, with 8 bases aligning to TRBD1. CDR1 and CDR2 from the germline V gene are MGHRA and YSYEKL. The CDR3 is 15 residues long. V lost 2 bases and J lost 4; bases outside the gene matches: 4. The CDR3 DNA follows: TGCGCCAGCAGCCAACAGGGGGCATCGAATCAGCCCCAGCATTTT. It codes for CASSQQGASNQPQHF.

The chain combines TRBV5-1 with TRBJ2-1; 8 nucleotides align to TRBD2. With the DNA end fitting TRBJ2-7 better, the J assignment may be wrong. The CDR3 is 17 residues long. Germline CDR1 reads SGHRS; CDR2 reads YFSETQ. CDR3 sequence (DNA): TGCGCCAGCAGCTTGGGGTCGGGCGGGGGGACCTACAATGAGCAGTACTTC. It yields the protein CASSLGSGGGTYNEQYF.

There are a few counts of this clonotype. Germline and junction disagree at one end, which may indicate a read error. The chain joins TRBV20-1 to TRBJ2-7; 10 nucleotides align to TRBD2. The CDR3 has 15 residues. Germline lookup yields CDR1 DFQATT and CDR2 SNEGSKA (reference sequence). The CDR3: CSVRDQSGGAHEQYF. The DNA for the CDR3 is TGCAGTGTTAGAGATCAAAGCGGGGGGGCCCACGAGCAGTACTTC.

The chain couples TRBV7-2 to TRBJ2-4; a weak D match, TRBD1 (5 bases). Germline lookup yields CDR1 SGHTA and CDR2 FQGNSA. This CDR3 contains 13 residues. V was trimmed by 4 bases and J by 15 bases, leaving 19 bases between them. The CDR3 bases are TGTGCCAGCAGCTCCTATCGACAGAGCGTCCTGTACTTC. Translating it yields CASSSYRQSVLYF. The whole variable domain, remainder taken from reference TRBV7-2 and TRBJ2-4, is GAGVSQSPSNKVTEKGKDVELRCDPISGHTALYWYRQSLGQGLEFLIYFQGNSAPDKSGLPSDRFSAERTGGSVSTLTIQRTQQEDSAVYLCASSSYRQSVLYFGAGTRLSVL.

The rearrangement uses TRBV5-1 and TRBJ1-1; 9 nucleotides align to TRBD1. Germline loops: CDR1 SGHRS, CDR2 YFSETQ. V lost 4 bases to trimming and J lost 1 base; unmatched junction nucleotides: 5. CDR3 size: 15 residues. CDR3: CASSPRTGENTEAFF. CDR3 bases: TGCGCCAGCAGCCCCCGGACAGGGGAGAACACTGAAGCTTTCTTT. The full variable domain, completed using reference TRBV5-1 and TRBJ1-1, is KAGVTQTPRYLIKTRGQQVTLSCSPISGHRSVSWYQQTPGQGLQFLFEYFSETQRNKGNFPGRFSGRQFSNSRSEMNVSTLELGDSALYLCASSPRTGENTEAFFGQGTRLTVV.

V is TRBV20-1 and J is TRBJ1-2; TRBD1 aligns across 8 bases. CDR1 and CDR2 from the germline V gene are DFQATT and SNEGSKA (reference sequence). The CDR3 runs to 15 residues. V lost 0 bases, J lost 1 base, and 4 bases stayed unmatched. The CDR3 DNA is TGCAGTGCTAGAGATCTGGACAGGGTTAACTATGGCTACACCTTC. Protein: CSARDLDRVNYGYTF.